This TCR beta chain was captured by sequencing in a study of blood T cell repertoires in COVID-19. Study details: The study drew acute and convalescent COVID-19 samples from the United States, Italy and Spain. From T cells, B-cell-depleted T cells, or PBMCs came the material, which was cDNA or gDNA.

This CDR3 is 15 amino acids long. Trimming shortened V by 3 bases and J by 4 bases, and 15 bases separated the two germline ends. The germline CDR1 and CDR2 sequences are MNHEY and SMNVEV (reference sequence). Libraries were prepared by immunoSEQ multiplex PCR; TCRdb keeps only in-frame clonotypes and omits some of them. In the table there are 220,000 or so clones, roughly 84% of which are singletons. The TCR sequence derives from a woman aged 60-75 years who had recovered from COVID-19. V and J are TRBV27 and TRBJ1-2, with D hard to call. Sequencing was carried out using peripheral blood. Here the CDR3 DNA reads TGTGCCAGCAGTTTTACTCCAGACTCGGCCTATGGCTACACCTTC. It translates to CASSFTPDSAYGYTF.